These 27 T cell receptor beta chains were sequenced from one sample in a study of blood T cell repertoires in COVID-19. The table came from immunoSEQ multiplex PCR; TCRdb's copy has only in-frame clones and leaves some out. The sample gives roughly 290,000 clones, around 81% of which show up once; over 3.5% is in the top ten. The sequencing sample was made of peripheral blood. The receptors shown here come from a woman between 50 and 59 years old with active or convalescent COVID-19.

This rearrangement joins TRBV2 to TRBJ2-6; 12 positions match TRBD1. Germline V gene sequence: CDR1 SNHLY, CDR2 FYNNEI. This CDR3 comprises 17 residues. After removal of 3 bases from V and 3 bases from J, the junction contained 3 bases not matched to a gene. This chain's CDR3 is CASSEGDRGLGANVLTF. CDR3 sequence (DNA): TGTGCCAGCAGTGAGGGGGACAGGGGGCTTGGGGCCAACGTCCTGACTTTC.

This CDR3 is CAIPRGSYGYTF. The DNA of the CDR3 is TGCGCCATCCCTCGGGGGTCCTATGGCTACACCTTC. J is TRBJ1-2 and V is TRBV23-1, with a possible D match to TRBD1 (5 bases). TRBV23-1 is an ORF, with its function uncertain. The CDR3 covers 12 residues. V was cut by 10 bases and J by 4 bases, with 13 bases left in between.

V and J are TRBV7-2 and TRBJ2-7, with D tentatively TRBD2 (5 bases). CDR3 length equals 14 residues. Trimming removed 4 bases from V and 1 base from J, with 11 bases in between. Looked up from germline, CDR1 is SGHTA and CDR2 is FQGNSA. CDR3 DNA sequence: TGTGCCAGCAGCTCCAAGACTACGTCCTACGAGCAGTACTTC. Translating gives CASSSKTTSYEQYF. Full variable domain (remainder filled in from reference TRBV7-2 and TRBJ2-7): GAGVSQSPSNKVTEKGKDVELRCDPISGHTALYWYRQSLGQGLEFLIYFQGNSAPDKSGLPSDRFSAERTGGSVSTLTIQRTQQEDSAVYLCASSSKTTSYEQYFGPGTRLTVT.

CDR3 sequence: CASSFSTQGAGAFF. The CDR3, as DNA: TGTGCCAGCAGCTTTTCCACACAGGGGGCGGGAGCTTTCTTT. The chain recombines TRBV7-2 with TRBJ1-1, with 9 bases lining up with TRBD1. J lost 10 bases, V lost 3 bases, and 9 bases had no gene match. The CDR3 has 14 residues. CDR1 and CDR2 from the germline V gene are SGHTA and FQGNSA.

The chain uses TRBV24-1 and TRBJ2-7; no firm D call. CDR1 KGHDR and CDR2 SFDVKD come from the germline V gene. Trimming took off 4 bases at V and 7 bases at J, with 13 bases between the two ends. This CDR3 is 13 amino acids long. DNA for the CDR3: TGTGCCACCAGTGACCCCTCTAGATCGGAGCAGTACTTC. The encoded protein is CATSDPSRSEQYF.

The rearrangement links TRBV5-1 to TRBJ2-5, with 9 bases lining up with TRBD2. With 5 bases clipped from V and 8 bases from J, the junction kept 10 bases outside the gene matches. The CDR3 is 14 residues long. Germline assignment: CDR1 SGHRS and CDR2 YFSETQ. DNA of the CDR3: TGCGCCAGCAGTTCGGTAGCGGGAGTTGACACCCAGTACTTC. Translated: CASSSVAGVDTQYF. The full variable domain, in which reference TRBV5-1 and TRBJ2-5 provide the parts outside the CDR3, is KAGVTQTPRYLIKTRGQQVTLSCSPISGHRSVSWYQQTPGQGLQFLFEYFSETQRNKGNFPGRFSGRQFSNSRSEMNVSTLELGDSALYLCASSSVAGVDTQYFGPGTRLLVL.

V gene TRBV6-5 combines with J gene TRBJ2-2; 7 nucleotides match TRBD1. CDR3 length: 16 amino acids. The V and J ends lost 0 bases and 2 bases, in that order; junction bases with no gene match: 3. Germline loops: CDR1 MNHEY, CDR2 SVGAGI. DNA of the CDR3: TGTGCCAGCAGTTACTCAGGGGGCGTTAACACCGGGGAGCTGTTTTTT. It translates to CASSYSGGVNTGELFF.

The chain has TRBV27 and TRBJ2-3, with D uncertain. The length of the CDR3 is 12 residues. Trimming took off 4 bases at V and 5 bases at J, with 7 bases between the two ends. CDR1 and CDR2 (germline): MNHEY, SMNVEV (reference sequence). The CDR3 here is CASSSVGDTQYF. The CDR3 DNA follows: TGTGCCAGCAGTTCCGTCGGAGATACGCAGTATTTT.

The rearrangement uses TRBV15 and TRBJ2-7, with 7 bases matching TRBD2. Unmatched junction bases numbered 1, after V lost 0 bases and J lost 2 bases. This CDR3 is built from 14 residues. Germline values: CDR1 LNHNV, CDR2 YYDKDF (reference sequence). CDR3 nucleotides: TGTGCCACCAGCAGAGACGGACTAGCCTACGAGCAGTACTTC. The encoded protein is CATSRDGLAYEQYF.

The chain combines TRBV6-2 or TRBV6-3 with TRBJ2-5; a possible D gene is TRBD1 (5 bases). Germline CDR1 and CDR2: MNHEY and SVGEGT. The V end lost 2 bases, the J end lost 1 base, and 14 bases lay between the germline ends. CDR3 length: 16 amino acids. CDR3 in DNA: TGTGCCAGCAGTTACGGTATCCGGACACCCCAAGAGACCCAGTACTTC. It translates to CASSYGIRTPQETQYF.

In this sample, this clone turned up a few times. V usage is TRBV7-2 and J usage is TRBJ1-2; the match to TRBD1 covers 9 bases. The CDR3 totals 14 residues. Losses at the gene ends were 3 bases for V and 8 bases for J; bases not matched to a gene: 7. CDR1 is SGHTA and CDR2 is FQGNSA in the germline V gene. CDR3 residues: CASSFRTGEGGYTF. CDR3 bases: TGTGCCAGCAGCTTTAGGACAGGGGAGGGAGGCTACACCTTC.

This clone was recorded a few times. The V and J genes are TRBV7-3 and TRBJ2-1; 9 bases line up with TRBD2. Losses at the gene ends were 4 bases for V and 8 bases for J; bases not matched to a gene: 6. From germline, CDR1 is SGHTA and CDR2 FQGTGA. This CDR3 region has 14 residues. The CDR3 nucleotides read TGTGCCAGCAGCTCCAGCGGGAGGAGGGATGAGCAGTTCTTC. It codes for CASSSSGRRDEQFF. The full variable domain, its missing parts supplied by reference TRBV7-3 and TRBJ2-1, is GAGVSQTPSNKVTEKGKYVELRCDPISGHTALYWYRQSLGQGPEFLIYFQGTGAADDSGLPNDRFFAVRPEGSVSTLKIQRTERGDSAVYLCASSSSGRRDEQFFGPGTRLTVL.

The V and J genes are TRBV20-1 and TRBJ2-7; 8 nucleotides align to TRBD2. V dropped 3 bases and J dropped 2; count of bases not matched to a gene: 6. The CDR3 runs to 14 residues. Per germline, CDR1 DFQATT and CDR2 SNEGSKA (reference sequence). The CDR3 DNA follows: TGCAGTGCTAGTCGGCGGGAGGAAACCTACGAGCAGTACTTC. Encoded protein: CSASRREETYEQYF.

As to this clone: The same CDR3 can be traced to other DNA sequences in this sample. The chain employs TRBV12-3 or TRBV12-4 and TRBJ1-2, with 7 bases matching TRBD1. CDR3 length: 13 residues. V lost 6 bases, J lost 2 bases, and 3 bases stayed unmatched. CDR3 nucleotides: TGTGCCAGCAGCTTCAGGGGGAACTATGGCTACACCTTC. This encodes CASSFRGNYGYTF.

This chain links TRBV29-1 with TRBJ2-3; TRBD2 aligns across 7 bases. After removal of 3 bases from V and 0 bases from J, the junction contained 6 bases not matched to a gene. The germline gives CDR1 SQVTM, CDR2 ANQGSEA. The CDR3 is made up of 15 amino acids. CDR3 in DNA: TGCAGCGTTGAGCGGTTTAGCGGGAGCACAGATACGCAGTATTTT. This codes for CSVERFSGSTDTQYF.

The chain joins TRBV7-9 to TRBJ2-1, with D perhaps TRBD1 (5 bases). This CDR3 contains 13 residues. In germline, CDR1 is SEHNR, CDR2 FQNEAQ (reference sequence). Trimming took off 0 bases at V and 15 bases at J, with 15 bases between the two ends. CDR3 amino acids: CASSLASETDPFF. As DNA, the CDR3 is TGTGCCAGCAGCTTAGCGTCCGAGACAGATCCGTTCTTC.

J is TRBJ2-7 and V is TRBV12-3 or TRBV12-4, with 10 bases lining up with TRBD2. The V and J ends lost 8 bases and 3 bases, in that order; junction bases with no gene match: 4. The CDR3 length is 13 residues. The CDR3 DNA is TGTGCCAGCTCGGTAGCGGGAGGCTACGAGCAGTACTTC. Translation: CASSVAGGYEQYF.

The chain couples TRBV7-2 to TRBJ1-4; 9 nucleotides agree with TRBD1. J was trimmed by 7 bases and V by 2 bases; bases with no gene match: 8. The CDR3 length is 16 residues. In germline, CDR1 is SGHTA, CDR2 FQGNSA. In DNA, the CDR3 is TGTGCCAGCAGCTTATCGTCTGACAGGGGGGGTGAAAAACTGTTTTTT. It translates to CASSLSSDRGGEKLFF.

The chain is built from TRBV7-8 and TRBJ2-7; TRBD2 matches at 13 bases. The CDR3 is made up of 20 amino acids. The germline V gene encodes CDR1 SGHVS and CDR2 FQNEAQ. With V trimmed by 4 bases and J by 4 bases, 19 bases remained unmatched. CDR3 in amino acids: CASSSHPRTSGRRKAYEQYF. The DNA of the CDR3 is TGTGCCAGCAGCTCGCATCCAAGGACTAGCGGGAGACGAAAGGCTTACGAGCAGTACTTC.

The chain joins TRBV6-2 or TRBV6-3 to TRBJ2-7, with a possible D match to TRBD1 (6 bases). Germline CDR1 reads MNHEY; CDR2 reads SVGEGT. The CDR3 runs to 16 residues. Trimming cost V 7 bases and J 2 bases, with 21 bases left between them. CDR3 residues: CASNPTTGSGPYEQYF. DNA of the CDR3: TGTGCCAGCAACCCTACCACAGGGAGCGGACCCTACGAGCAGTACTTC.

This chain uses TRBV3-1 (or the pseudogene TRBV3-2) with TRBJ2-3; D unresolved. The CDR3 is 17 residues long. Looked up from germline, CDR1 is LGHDT and CDR2 is YNNKEL (reference sequence). Trimming stripped 0 bases from V and 2 bases from J, with 15 bases between. The CDR3 here is CASSQDFGGLHTDTQYF. The CDR3 DNA is TGTGCCAGCAGCCAAGATTTTGGCGGTCTTCACACAGATACGCAGTATTTT.

V usage is TRBV28 and J usage is TRBJ2-2; D might be TRBD2 (6 bases). The V end was cut by 3 bases, the J end by 3 bases, with 14 bases between. CDR1 is MDHEN, CDR2 SYDVKM, per germline. This CDR3 spans 16 amino acids. CDR3 amino acids: CASSFRRGEDTGELFF. Here the CDR3 DNA reads TGTGCCAGCAGTTTTCGGCGGGGAGAGGACACCGGGGAGCTGTTTTTT.

The rearrangement links TRBV3-1 (or the pseudogene TRBV3-2) to TRBJ1-3; D unresolved. CDR3 size: 17 residues. The V end lost 3 bases, the J end lost 0 bases, and 15 bases lay between the germline ends. Germline CDR1 LGHDT, CDR2 YNNKEL (reference sequence). Written as DNA, the CDR3 is TGTGCCAGCAGCCAGTATCTTACAACCTTCTCTGGAAACACCATATATTTT. Translated: CASSQYLTTFSGNTIYF.

J is TRBJ1-2 and V is TRBV27; 7 nucleotides agree with TRBD1. Trimming cost V 2 bases and J 2 bases; bases outside gene matches: 11. Germline CDR1 and CDR2: MNHEY and SMNVEV (reference sequence). There are 17 residues in the CDR3. The CDR3 nucleotides read TGTGCCAGCAGTTTAAGGGGTCGAGGCAGGGGGAACTATGGCTACACCTTC. It encodes CASSLRGRGRGNYGYTF.

The chain couples TRBV4-2 to TRBJ1-2, with TRBD1 as a possible D gene (5 bases). The CDR3 length is 15 residues. Trimming pared 0 bases from V and 4 bases from J, leaving 12 bases between. Germline V gene sequence: CDR1 LGHNA, CDR2 YNFKEQ. CDR3 DNA: TGTGCCAGCAGCCAAGAAGACAGCGAAAGCTATGGCTACACCTTC. It yields the protein CASSQEDSESYGYTF.

The chain joins TRBV5-6 to TRBJ1-2; D is unclear. With 0 bases removed from V and 4 bases from J, the gap between germline ends came to 13 bases. Germline CDR1 SGHDT, CDR2 YYEEEE. CDR3 size: 15 residues. This chain's CDR3 is CASSLGARRGYGYTF. The DNA for the CDR3 is TGTGCCAGCAGCTTGGGGGCCCGACGGGGCTATGGCTACACCTTC.

The rearrangement uses TRBV19 and TRBJ2-4; TRBD2 is a possible D gene (6 bases). The V and J ends lost 6 bases and 6 bases respectively, with 12 bases between them. Germline-derived CDR1 and CDR2 are LNHDA and SQIVND (reference sequence). This CDR3 spans 13 amino acids. The CDR3 here is CASSSTGGNIQYF. The DNA for the CDR3 is TGTGCCAGTAGCTCCACCGGGGGAAACATTCAGTACTTC. The whole variable domain, remainder taken from reference TRBV19 and TRBJ2-4, is DGGITQSPKYLFRKEGQNVTLSCEQNLNHDAMYWYRQDPGQGLRLIYYSQIVNDFQKGDIAEGYSVSREKKESFPLTVTSAQKNPTAFYLCASSSTGGNIQYFGAGTRLSVL.